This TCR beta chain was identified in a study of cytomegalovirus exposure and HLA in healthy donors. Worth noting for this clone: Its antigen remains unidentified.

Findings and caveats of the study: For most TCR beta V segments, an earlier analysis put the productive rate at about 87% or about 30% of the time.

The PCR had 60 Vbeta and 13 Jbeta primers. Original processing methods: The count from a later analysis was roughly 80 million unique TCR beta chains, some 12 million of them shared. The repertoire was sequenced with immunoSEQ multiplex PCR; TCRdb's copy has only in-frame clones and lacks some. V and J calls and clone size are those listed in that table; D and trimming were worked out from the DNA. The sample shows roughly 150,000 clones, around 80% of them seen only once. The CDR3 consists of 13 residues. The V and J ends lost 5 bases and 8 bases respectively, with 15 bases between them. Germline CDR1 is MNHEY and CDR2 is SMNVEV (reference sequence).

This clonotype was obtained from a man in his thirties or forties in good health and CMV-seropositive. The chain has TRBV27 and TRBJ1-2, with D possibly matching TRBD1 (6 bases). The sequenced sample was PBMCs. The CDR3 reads CASSPPDSRGYTF. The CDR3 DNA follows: TGTGCCAGCAGTCCCCCGGACAGCCGGGGCTACACCTTC.